This T cell receptor beta chain stems from a study of molecular identifiers for immune sequencing clone quantification (dated by TCRdb to between 2018 and 2020). Study-wide context: For a replicate experiment, RNA from around 20,000 or 100,000 naive CD8 T cells was divided into five aliquots, of which four were sequenced. This methods study used CD8 T cells to benchmark TCR RNA copy counting and molecular-identifier clustering-based TCR repertoire sequencing (MIDCIRS). General study outcomes and caveats: In CMV-specific effector cells, over 99% of molecules were held by clones above 20 RNA copies, whereas under 1% of molecules were held by such clones in naive cells. Modeling gave about 3 recovered TCR RNA copies per cell versus roughly 10 by digital PCR, implying about 30% capture efficiency. Identical TCR molecules sharing a barcode could cause highly expanded clone sizes to be underestimated. Without barcode sub-clustering, chimeric consensus sequences inflated TCR diversity; chimeras reached as high as 47%. Spiked-in Jurkat TCR RNA (10 copies' worth), which is not part of the donor repertoire, was contained in the naive libraries. A single cell's worth of spiked-in Jurkat TCR RNA was reported detectable even among 850,000 to 1,000,000 naive CD8 T cells.

CDR1 and CDR2, per the germline V gene, are SGHVS and FQNEAQ. The CDR3 numbers 15 residues from cysteine through phenylalanine. The DNA shown is the 45-base CDR3, in frame from base 1. The trim is 5 bases for V and 0 bases for J, with a gap of 14 bases between the germline ends. Libraries of naive CD8 T cells were generated from roughly 21,000 to 960,000 sorted cells, with 10%, 30% or 50% of the purified RNA used. On a BD FACSAria II, naive CD8 T cells were FACS-sorted as CD8+CD4-CCR7+CD45RA+ and collected into RLT Plus buffer. To test detection sensitivity, Jurkat RNA equal to ten TCR copies was added to samples of about 19,000-1,100,000 naive CD8 T cells. CD8 T cells were enriched using RosetteSep CD8+ T Cell Enrichment Cocktail and Ficoll-Paque, and the enriched cells then underwent ACK red cell lysis. A note on this clonotype: This receptor's antigen is unknown. Qualities for individual bases were not recorded, and no much larger clone is one base off.

Library construction relied on PCR. Sequencing was performed on an Illumina HiSeq 4000. Bulk TCR libraries were made following a previously described method, with the TCR primers given in Table S5. Purification of total RNA was performed with the Qiagen AllPrep DNA/RNA kit. Before any analysis, reads coming from multiple sequencing runs of the same library were combined into one pool. The authors' analysis ran thus. Reads were retained only if an exact TCR constant sequence was present, and the retained reads were trimmed to 150 nt and grouped according to their 12-nt molecular barcodes. Reads in each barcode group were sub-clustered using a 15% Levenshtein threshold, and a quality-weighted consensus sequence was built for each RNA molecule. Non-functional sequences were removed, as were lower-count sequences one edit away from another. Based on fitting two negative binomial distributions, any barcode sub-cluster with under 20% of the maximum read count was discarded. The public sequencing data were trimmed at Q25 with fastp and processed into clonotypes with MiXCR by TCRdb, which kept only in-frame beta chains. Every CDR3 protein is listed once, alongside the most common genes and DNA of its rows. The authors' filters were not applied to this entry. The sample data list 88,000 or so distinct CDR3 sequences, and roughly 23% of these were observed just once. The ten largest make up 1% to 1.2% of the sample.

Recombination connected TRBV7-8 to TRBJ2-7; the D gene may be TRBD1 or TRBD2, since each aligns over 5 bases. The sample taken for sequencing was naive CD8+ T cells from blood, with Jurkat cell RNA spiked in. Explained via the paper, the cell subset or site label denotes: FACS-sorted CD8+CD4-CCR7+CD45RA+ naive T cells. The receptor was derived from a human donor in good health. Some libraries in this study had Jurkat cell RNA spiked in. The bases are TGTGCCAGCAGCACGGGACCGATGATCTCCTACGAGCAGTACTTC. This codes for CASSTGPMISYEQYF.